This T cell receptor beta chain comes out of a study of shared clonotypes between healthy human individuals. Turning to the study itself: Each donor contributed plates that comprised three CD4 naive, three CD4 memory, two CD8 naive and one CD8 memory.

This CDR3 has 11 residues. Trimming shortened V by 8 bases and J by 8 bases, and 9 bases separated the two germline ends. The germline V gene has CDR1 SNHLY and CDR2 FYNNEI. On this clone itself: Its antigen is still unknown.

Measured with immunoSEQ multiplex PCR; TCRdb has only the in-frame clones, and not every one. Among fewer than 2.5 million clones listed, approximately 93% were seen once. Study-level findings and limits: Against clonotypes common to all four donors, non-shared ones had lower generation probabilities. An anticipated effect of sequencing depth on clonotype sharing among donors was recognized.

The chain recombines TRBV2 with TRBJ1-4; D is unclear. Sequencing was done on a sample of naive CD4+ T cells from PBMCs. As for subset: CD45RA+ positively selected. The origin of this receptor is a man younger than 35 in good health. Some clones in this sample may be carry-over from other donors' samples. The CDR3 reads CASRTREKLFF. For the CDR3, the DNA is TGTGCCAGCCGGACGAGGGAAAAACTGTTTTTT.